One sample yielded the 26 T cell receptor beta chains listed below, sequenced in a study of blood T cell repertoires in COVID-19. Data came from immunoSEQ multiplex PCR; TCRdb stores just in-frame clones and leaves some out. The table records 130,000 or so clones, approximately 79% of them present only once. The material sequenced was PBMCs or T cells enriched from blood (not recorded which). Receptors were obtained from a man aged 35-49 years with acute COVID-19.

CDR3 bases: TGTGCCAGCAGCTTGGGACAGGACCCCTTGTCCTACGAGCAGTACTTC. This codes for CASSLGQDPLSYEQYF. The chain recombines TRBV5-4 with TRBJ2-7; D is possibly TRBD1 (6 bases). This CDR3 is built from 16 residues. Germline V gene data show CDR1 as SGHNT and CDR2 as YYREEE (reference sequence). V lost 0 bases, J lost 1 base, and 14 bases lay in between. The complete variable domain, with remaining parts taken from reference TRBV5-4 and TRBJ2-7, reads ETGVTQSPTHLIKTRGQQVTLRCSSQSGHNTVSWYQQALGQGPQFIFQYYREEENGRGNFPPRFSGLQFPNYSSELNVNALELDDSALYLCASSLGQDPLSYEQYFGPGTRLTVT.

This clone has only one observation. This rearrangement joins TRBV18 to TRBJ2-7; 8 bases line up with TRBD1. This CDR3 has 13 amino acids. Per germline, CDR1 KGHSH and CDR2 LQKENI. Germline trimming cut 2 bases from V and 7 bases from J; bases unmatched to any gene: 4. CDR3 loop: CASSPVDRGEQYF. CDR3 nucleotide sequence: TGTGCCAGCTCACCAGTAGACAGGGGTGAGCAGTACTTC.

The rearrangement joins TRBV10-3 to TRBJ1-3; 7 bases match TRBD1. V trimming: 6 bases; J trimming: 3 bases; junction bases outside the gene matches: 5. The CDR3 covers 14 residues. Germline V gene data show CDR1 as ENHRY and CDR2 as SYGVKD. The CDR3 loop is CAISGQDYGNTIYF. The CDR3 nucleotides read TGTGCCATCAGCGGACAGGATTATGGAAACACCATATATTTT.

CDR3 sequence: CASSLGAGPTGELFF. CDR3 in DNA: TGCGCCAGCAGCTTGGGGGCGGGACCCACCGGGGAGCTGTTTTTT. The chain links TRBV5-1 to TRBJ2-2, with a tentative D call TRBD2 (6 bases). Germline V lookup: CDR1 SGHRS, CDR2 YFSETQ. Trimming shortened V by 0 bases and J by 4 bases, and 10 bases separated the two germline ends. The CDR3 runs 15 residues.

J is TRBJ2-3 and V is TRBV21-1; the table's TRBD2 call for D was not verified on the DNA. TRBV21-1 is termed a pseudogene. The CDR3 extends over 13 amino acids. DNA for the CDR3: TGTGCCAGCAGCAAAGTCTTTCTAGCGGGTTCGTATTTT. Translating it yields CASSKVFLAGSYF.

V is TRBV11-2 and J is TRBJ2-6; D is uncertain. The CDR3 length is 15 residues. CDR1 and CDR2 (germline): SGHAT, FQNNGV. The germline V and J ends were trimmed by 0 bases and 0 bases, with 3 bases remaining between them. CDR3 protein: CASSLDSSGANVLTF. The CDR3 DNA sequence: TGTGCCAGCAGCTTAGACAGCTCTGGGGCCAACGTCCTGACTTTC.

The chain combines TRBV5-1 with TRBJ2-7; D possibly corresponds to TRBD2 (5 bases). The CDR3 spans 12 residues. In germline, CDR1 is SGHRS, CDR2 YFSETQ. Deletions cut 2 bases from V and 3 bases from J, with 6 bases between. The CDR3 is CASSFEGYEQYF. In DNA form, the CDR3 reads TGCGCCAGCAGCTTCGAGGGCTACGAGCAGTACTTC.

This sequence joins TRBV4-1 and TRBJ2-3; D call uncertain. This CDR3 contains 14 residues. CDR1 and CDR2 (germline): MGHRA, YSYEKL. Trimming left V 7 bases short and J 2 bases short, with 13 bases between. CDR3 nucleotide sequence: TGCGCCAGCATACCGGGTCAACCCACAGATACGCAGTATTTT. This sequence encodes CASIPGQPTDTQYF.

The chain combines TRBV27 with TRBJ2-5, with no clear D. This CDR3 has 13 residues. The germline V and J ends were trimmed by 8 bases and 2 bases, with 12 bases remaining between them. The germline CDR1 and CDR2 sequences are MNHEY and SMNVEV (reference sequence). The CDR3 protein is CASASHVQETQYF. The DNA of the CDR3 is TGTGCCAGCGCGAGTCACGTTCAAGAGACCCAGTACTTC.

The CDR3 nucleotides are TGTGCCAGCAGTGAAGGGGGGGAGGCCCAGCCCCAGCATTTT. As protein: CASSEGGEAQPQHF. V is TRBV6-1 and J is TRBJ1-5, with D possibly matching TRBD1 (5 bases). Trimming left V 1 base short and J 7 bases short, with 11 bases between. Germline V gene lookup returns CDR1 MNHNS and CDR2 SASEGT. The CDR3 runs to 14 residues.

J is TRBJ1-1 and V is TRBV6-2 or TRBV6-3; the D is unclear. The V gene's germline CDR1 is MNHEY and CDR2 SVGEGT. V lost 2 bases to trimming and J lost 3 bases, with 7 bases between them. The CDR3 extends over 13 amino acids. CDR3 residues: CASSYPPDTEAFF. In nucleotides, the CDR3 is TGTGCCAGCAGTTACCCCCCCGACACTGAAGCTTTCTTT.

The CDR3 here is CASSSRTSGGNNEQFF. The CDR3 nucleotides read TGTGCCAGCAGCTCTCGGACTAGCGGGGGAAACAATGAGCAGTTCTTC. V gene TRBV7-9 combines with J gene TRBJ2-1; 13 nucleotides match TRBD2. Germline values: CDR1 SEHNR, CDR2 FQNEAQ (reference sequence). This CDR3 has 16 residues. The V and J ends lost 4 bases and 5 bases, in that order; junction bases with no gene match: 5.

The chain employs TRBV18 and TRBJ2-1, with TRBD1 as a possible D gene (5 bases). The CDR3 contains 16 residues. V shed 1 base and J shed 0 bases, with 10 bases lying between them. The V gene's germline CDR1 is KGHSH and CDR2 LQKENI. CDR3 DNA: TGTGCCAGCTCACCACGGGGCCAGAGCTCCTACAATGAGCAGTTCTTC. Its translation is CASSPRGQSSYNEQFF.

To note about this clone: A junction end diverges from the germline sequence, so it may reflect a read error. The J gene is TRBJ2-5, the V gene TRBV7-7, with 14 bases that match TRBD2. Germline V gene lookup returns CDR1 SSHAT and CDR2 FNYEAQ (reference sequence). This CDR3 has 16 residues. The CDR3 nucleotides are TGTGCTAGCAGCTTAGGGACTAGCGGGGGCCAAGAGACCCAGTACTTC. It is translated as CASSLGTSGGQETQYF. Filled out from reference TRBV7-7 and TRBJ2-5, the complete variable domain reads GAGVSQSPRYKVTKRGQDVTLRCDPISSHATLYWYQQALGQGPEFLTYFNYEAQPDKSGLPSDRFSAERPEGSISTLTIQRTEQRDSAMYRCASSLGTSGGQETQYFGPGTRLLVL.

The V and J genes are TRBV5-1 and TRBJ2-1; D might be TRBD1 (5 bases). This CDR3 region has 16 residues. V lost 4 bases to trimming and J lost 8 bases, with 22 bases between them. Germline assignment: CDR1 SGHRS and CDR2 YFSETQ. The CDR3 sequence: CASSPTRTLKAYEQFF. The CDR3 bases are TGCGCCAGCAGCCCTACACGGACACTAAAGGCGTATGAGCAGTTCTTC.

The V call is TRBV5-5, the J call TRBJ2-5; D not resolved. This CDR3 region has 11 residues. Between the trimmed V and J ends, which lost 2 bases and 3 bases, there was a span of 2 bases. Germline CDR1 and CDR2: SGHKS and YYEKEE (reference sequence). CDR3 protein: CASSFEETQYF. DNA for the CDR3: TGTGCCAGCAGCTTCGAAGAGACCCAGTACTTC.

This chain links TRBV2 with TRBJ2-1, with 13 bases lining up with TRBD2. Germline CDR1 and CDR2: SNHLY and FYNNEI. V gave up 5 bases and J gave up 0 bases; unmatched junction bases: 13. The CDR3 loop spans 20 amino acids. The CDR3 nucleotides read TGTGCCAGCAGTCGAAATCCGGGACTAGCGGGGTCGTTCTCCTACAATGAGCAGTTCTTC. Its translation: CASSRNPGLAGSFSYNEQFF.

The genes are TRBV5-1 and TRBJ2-2; the D is unclear. This CDR3 has 15 amino acids. V was cut by 0 bases and J by 2 bases, with 8 bases left in between. CDR1 and CDR2 (germline): SGHRS, YFSETQ. CDR3 bases: TGCGCCAGCAGCTTGGATGCAGTTAACACCGGGGAGCTGTTTTTT. Protein product: CASSLDAVNTGELFF.

This clone appeared a single time. The rearrangement links TRBV30 to TRBJ1-2; 8 bases are shared with TRBD1. CDR1 is GTSNPN, CDR2 SVGIG, per germline (reference sequence). Unmatched junction bases numbered 2, after V lost 0 bases and J lost 5 bases. The CDR3 is 13 residues long. CDR3: CAWSVNRGYGYTF. CDR3 coding DNA: TGTGCCTGGAGTGTAAACAGGGGGTATGGCTACACCTTC. The full variable domain, with the rest looked up from reference TRBV30 and TRBJ1-2, is SQTIHQWPATLVQPVGSPLSLECTVEGTSNPNLYWYRQAAGRGLQLLFYSVGIGQISSEVPQNLSASRPQDRQFILSSKKLLLSDSGFYLCAWSVNRGYGYTFGSGTRLTVV.

The rearrangement uses TRBV6-5 and TRBJ1-2, with 8 bases fitting TRBD1. Trimming removed 4 bases from V and 2 bases from J; junction bases left unmatched: 3. The CDR3 totals 14 residues. Germline values: CDR1 MNHEY, CDR2 SVGAGI. This chain's CDR3 is CASSWTGLNYGYTF. DNA for the CDR3: TGTGCCAGCAGTTGGACAGGGCTCAACTATGGCTACACCTTC.

The chain uses TRBV5-6 and TRBJ1-5; 7 bases agree with TRBD1. The CDR3 contains 13 residues. V was clipped by 2 bases and J by 7 bases; unmatched bases: 3. Germline-derived CDR1 and CDR2 are SGHDT and YYEEEE. The CDR3 bases are TGTGCCAGCAGCTTAGGGGGCGCCCAGCCCCAGCATTTT. Residues: CASSLGGAQPQHF. The whole variable domain, remainder taken from reference TRBV5-6 and TRBJ1-5, is DAGVTQSPTHLIKTRGQQVTLRCSPKSGHDTVSWYQQALGQGPQFIFQYYEEEERQRGNFPDRFSGHQFPNYSSELNVNALLLGDSALYLCASSLGGAQPQHFGDGTRLSIL.

The count of this clone is one. V and J are TRBV5-1 and TRBJ2-2, with a tentative D call TRBD2 (6 bases). Germline values: CDR1 SGHRS, CDR2 YFSETQ. V shed 3 bases and J shed 4 bases, with 13 bases lying between them. The CDR3 consists of 15 residues. The CDR3 DNA reads TGCGCCAGCAGCTCTTCGGGACTGGCCACCGGGGAGCTGTTTTTT. Its protein product is CASSSSGLATGELFF.

This clone has just one count. The J gene is TRBJ2-1, the V gene TRBV7-9; TRBD2 matches at 8 bases. This CDR3 is built from 16 residues. The germline CDR1 and CDR2 sequences are SEHNR and FQNEAQ (reference sequence). Trimming at V came to 5 bases and at J to 4 bases, leaving 10 bases not matched to a gene. This chain's CDR3 is CASSRGLALPYNEQFF. CDR3 sequence (DNA): TGTGCCAGCAGCCGCGGACTAGCTTTACCGTACAATGAGCAGTTCTTC.

J is TRBJ2-5 and V is TRBV11-1, with no clear D. V lost 6 bases and J lost 0, with 14 bases in between. CDR1 and CDR2 (germline): SGHAT, FQDESV (reference sequence). The CDR3 extends over 15 amino acids. The CDR3, as DNA: TGTGCCAGCAGTCCCTCCGCAGTCAACCAAGAGACCCAGTACTTC. Translation gives CASSPSAVNQETQYF.

This sequence joins TRBV24-1 and TRBJ1-2, with TRBD1 identical over 9 bases. The CDR3 loop spans 13 amino acids. Germline V gene data show CDR1 as KGHDR and CDR2 as SFDVKD. The trim removed 6 bases at V and 6 bases at J, leaving 4 bases unmatched. The CDR3 loop reads CATSTGGADGYTF. CDR3 nucleotide sequence: TGTGCCACCAGTACAGGGGGCGCCGATGGCTACACCTTC.

This clone was observed a handful of times. The chain has TRBV30 and TRBJ2-7; unclear D gene. The CDR3 has 12 residues. Trimming left V 3 bases short and J 3 bases short, with 9 bases between. Germline CDR1 is GTSNPN and CDR2 is SVGIG (reference sequence). The CDR3 reads CAWSHFFYEQYF. The CDR3 nucleotides are TGTGCCTGGAGCCACTTCTTCTACGAGCAGTACTTC.